The 18 T cell receptor beta chains listed next were all sequenced from one sample in a study of CD4+ T cells in melanoma. TCRdb's table, derived via immunoSEQ multiplex PCR, lists solely in-frame clones and lacks some. This table has some 110,000 clones, 80% to 95% appearing once. Source material: peripheral blood. Receptors originate from a human donor with melanoma.

This clone was recorded a few times. CDR3: CASSQVDRAAEAFF. In DNA form, the CDR3 reads TGCGCCAGCAGCCAAGTCGACAGGGCAGCTGAAGCTTTCTTT. The genes are TRBV4-3 and TRBJ1-1; 7 bases match TRBD1. CDR3 size: 14 residues. Germline CDR1 LGHNA, CDR2 YSLEER. V was clipped by 1 base and J by 6 bases; unmatched bases: 5.

This rearrangement joins TRBV4-2 to TRBJ2-4, with D unresolved. Trimming pared 2 bases from V and 0 bases from J, leaving 11 bases between. The CDR3 length is 16 residues. Germline-derived CDR1 and CDR2 are LGHNA and YNFKEQ. CDR3 in amino acids: CASSQPSEPAKNIQYF. CDR3 DNA sequence: TGTGCCAGCAGCCAACCGTCCGAACCAGCCAAAAACATTCAGTACTTC.

The V and J genes are TRBV6-6 and TRBJ2-1; 8 bases are a match to TRBD1. The germline CDR1 and CDR2 sequences are MNHNY and SVGAGI (reference sequence). CDR3 length equals 16 residues. V was clipped by 0 bases and J by 9 bases; unmatched bases: 10. CDR3 protein: CASSYSVLDRAGEQFF. CDR3 coding DNA: TGTGCCAGCAGTTACTCGGTCTTGGACAGGGCCGGTGAGCAGTTCTTC.

This sequence joins TRBV6-6 and TRBJ1-2; maybe TRBD1 (5 bases). V lost 8 bases, J lost 7 bases, and 11 bases lay in between. This CDR3 spans 11 amino acids. Germline V lookup: CDR1 MNHNY, CDR2 SVGAGI (reference sequence). Here the CDR3 reads CASGRDGGYTF. The CDR3, as DNA: TGTGCCAGCGGAAGGGACGGTGGCTACACCTTC.

V and J are TRBV28 and TRBJ1-1; no definite D call. The CDR3 is 14 residues long. CDR1 and CDR2 (germline): MDHEN, SYDVKM. V lost 2 bases and J lost 5, with 12 bases in between. The CDR3 nucleotides are TGTGCCAGCAGTTTAGATCGGGGTCGGACTGAAGCTTTCTTT. Protein: CASSLDRGRTEAFF.

This sequence joins TRBV7-3 and TRBJ2-1; D call uncertain. Germline V lookup: CDR1 SGHTA, CDR2 FQGTGA. Trimming left V 1 base short and J 5 bases short, with 6 bases between. The CDR3 extends over 13 amino acids. CDR3 protein: CASSLSMNNEQFF. In DNA form, the CDR3 reads TGTGCCAGCAGCTTAAGTATGAACAATGAGCAGTTCTTC.

The chain uses TRBV5-1 and TRBJ2-3; 7 bases fit TRBD1. The CDR3 loop spans 13 amino acids. Trimming at V came to 1 base and at J to 6 bases, leaving 2 bases not matched to a gene. CDR1 and CDR2 (germline): SGHRS, YFSETQ. The CDR3 reads CASSLQGEDTQYF. CDR3 sequence (DNA): TGCGCCAGCAGCTTGCAGGGGGAGGATACGCAGTATTTT.

The chain combines TRBV19 with TRBJ2-5; no definite D call. The CDR3 is made up of 16 amino acids. Germline CDR1 and CDR2: LNHDA and SQIVND (reference sequence). With 4 bases removed from V and 1 base from J, the gap between germline ends came to 16 bases. The DNA for the CDR3 is TGTGCCAGTAGTAAGGGTACGGCCGCGACCCAAGAGACCCAGTACTTC. It yields the protein CASSKGTAATQETQYF.

This clone was seen a single time. The chain joins TRBV10-1 to TRBJ2-5, with TRBD2 matching 8 bases. CDR1 is WNHNN, CDR2 SYGVQD, per germline (reference sequence). V was pared by 7 bases and J by 3 bases, with 13 bases of the junction left unmatched. This CDR3 comprises 16 residues. The CDR3 coding sequence is TGCGCCAGCACCCCGACTAGCGATGGGGTCAAAGAGACCCAGTACTTC. Translating it yields CASTPTSDGVKETQYF.

The chain recombines TRBV2 with TRBJ2-1; 8 nucleotides align to TRBD2. The CDR3 length is 14 residues. Germline V gives CDR1 SNHLY, CDR2 FYNNEI. V shed 6 bases, J shed 8 bases, and the junction held 9 bases outside the gene matches. The CDR3 protein is CASREAGGWDEQFF. The CDR3 DNA sequence: TGTGCCAGCAGGGAGGCGGGAGGATGGGATGAGCAGTTCTTC. Together with reference TRBV2 and TRBJ2-1, the CDR3 gives the full variable domain: EPEVTQTPSHQVTQMGQEVILRCVPISNHLYFYWYRQILGQKVEFLVSFYNNEISEKSEIFDDQFSVERPDGSNFTLKIRSTKLEDSAMYFCASREAGGWDEQFFGPGTRLTVL.

In DNA form, the CDR3 reads TGTGCCAGCGGCACAGCTATTGGAAACACCATATATTTT. It encodes CASGTAIGNTIYF. The V gene is TRBV7-8, the J gene TRBJ1-3; no definite D call. Germline CDR1 SGHVS, CDR2 FQNEAQ. With 8 bases removed from V and 3 bases from J, the gap between germline ends came to 11 bases. There are 13 residues in the CDR3.

This clone was counted a single time. V gene TRBV30 combines with J gene TRBJ2-5, with TRBD2 identical over 8 bases. V shed 1 base, J shed 5 bases, and the junction held 6 bases outside the gene matches. Looked up from germline, CDR1 is GTSNPN and CDR2 is SVGIG (reference sequence). This CDR3 comprises 14 residues. In DNA form, the CDR3 reads TGTGCCTGGAGTGCACTAGCGGTCCCCGAGACCCAGTACTTC. This gives the protein CAWSALAVPETQYF.

The chain employs TRBV2 and TRBJ2-2; D is uncertain. This CDR3 is 12 amino acids long. Germline-derived CDR1 and CDR2 are SNHLY and FYNNEI. V was shortened by 6 bases and J by 6 bases, with 8 bases between the two germline ends. CDR3 region: CASRGDAGELFF. In nucleotides, the CDR3 is TGTGCCAGCAGGGGCGACGCCGGGGAGCTGTTTTTT.

This clone appeared once. The CDR3: CASSFASGTSTDTQYF. The CDR3 nucleotides are TGTGCCAGCAGCTTTGCTAGCGGGACTAGCACAGATACGCAGTATTTT. The J gene is TRBJ2-3, the V gene TRBV7-8; TRBD2 agrees at 9 bases. This CDR3 is built from 16 residues. J gave up 0 bases and V 3 bases, and 4 bases lay outside the gene matches. Germline loops: CDR1 SGHVS, CDR2 FQNEAQ.

The rearrangement uses TRBV19 and TRBJ1-1; no definite D call. V was cut by 3 bases and J by 6 bases, with 8 bases left in between. There are 12 residues in the CDR3. Germline CDR1 reads LNHDA; CDR2 reads SQIVND (reference sequence). CDR3 nucleotides: TGTGCCAGTAGTATTTACCCAGCTGAAGCTTTCTTT. It specifies CASSIYPAEAFF. Full variable domain (missing parts from reference TRBV19 and TRBJ1-1): DGGITQSPKYLFRKEGQNVTLSCEQNLNHDAMYWYRQDPGQGLRLIYYSQIVNDFQKGDIAEGYSVSREKKESFPLTVTSAQKNPTAFYLCASSIYPAEAFFGQGTRLTVV.

The sample holds one count of this clone. The J gene is TRBJ2-1, the V gene TRBV7-2, with D perhaps matching TRBD1 (6 bases). Looked up from germline, CDR1 is SGHTA and CDR2 is FQGNSA. This CDR3 is built from 15 residues. The V end lost 4 bases, the J end lost 3 bases, and 13 bases lay between the germline ends. The CDR3 loop reads CASSYLTGFYNEQFF. The CDR3 nucleotides read TGTGCCAGCAGCTACCTTACAGGGTTCTACAATGAGCAGTTCTTC.

The chain combines TRBV21-1 with TRBJ1-1. TRBV21-1 constitutes a pseudogene. The CDR3 contains 14 residues. CDR3 in amino acids: CASSPRLMNTEAFF. The DNA for the CDR3 is TGTGCCAGCAGCCCCCGCCTGATGAACACTGAAGCTTTCTTT.

The gene calls are TRBV30 and TRBJ2-7, with no clear D. The CDR3 sequence is 14 residues long. Germline CDR1 is GTSNPN and CDR2 is SVGIG (reference sequence). V lost 2 bases and J lost 0, with 11 bases in between. The DNA of the CDR3 is TGTGCCTGGAGTTCACCTAGGAGCTCCTACGAGCAGTACTTC. It is translated as CAWSSPRSSYEQYF.